This entry is about one T cell receptor beta chain. Its target is not known. The naive CD8 population came from CD45RO-negative cells selected for CCR7, without terminally differentiated effector memory CD45RA+ cells. Profiling relied on immunoSEQ multiplex PCR, and the TCRdb table lists in-frame clones only, not all of them. The sample has around 2.1 million clones, 93% seen once. This entry comes from a study of shared clonotypes between healthy human individuals. Overall study results and limits: The study's rarefaction showed incomplete sorted-subset sequencing despite large depth. Naive subsets generally had larger estimated richness than memory subsets.

Looked up from germline, CDR1 is SGHTA and CDR2 is FQGNSA. V was cut by 5 bases and J by 5 bases, with 9 bases left in between. The CDR3 spans 12 residues. The receptor was derived from a man younger than 30 in good health. Some clones in this sample may be carry-over from other donors' samples. The rearrangement joins TRBV7-2 to TRBJ2-5; no reliable D call. The sequenced sample was naive CD8+ T cells from PBMCs. This CDR3 is CASSGDWETQYF. The CDR3 DNA reads as TGTGCCAGCAGCGGGGATTGGGAGACCCAGTACTTC.